The present T cell receptor beta chain was sequenced within a study of shared T cell receptors in the human thymus. Germline loops: CDR1 MDHEN, CDR2 SYDVKM. V was pared by 5 bases and J by 6 bases, with 12 bases of the junction left unmatched. CDR3 length: 16 residues. The data were produced by immunoSEQ multiplex PCR, yet TCRdb's version contains in-frame clones alone and is incomplete. Of about 400,000 clones listed, 95% are singletons. This receptor was obtained from a human donor. V usage is TRBV28 and J usage is TRBJ2-5; 10 bases are a match to TRBD2. Input material: thymocytes. This CDR3 is CASSRFASGRRKTQYF. The CDR3 bases are TGTGCCAGCAGTCGGTTTGCTAGCGGGAGAAGAAAGACCCAGTACTTC. Filled out from reference TRBV28 and TRBJ2-5, the complete variable domain reads DVKVTQSSRYLVKRTGEKVFLECVQDMDHENMFWYRQDPGLGLRLIYFSYDVKMKEKGDIPEGYSVSREKKERFSLILESASTNQTSMYLCASSRFASGRRKTQYFGPGTRLLVL.